This is a list of T cell receptor beta chains from one sample in a study of T cell responses to AZD1222 COVID-19 vaccine. Profiling relied on immunoSEQ multiplex PCR, and the TCRdb table lists in-frame clones only, not all of them. Of 140,000 to 150,000 clones listed, about 92% are singletons. Source: peripheral blood, taken on day 0 of AZD1222 vaccination. These receptors were collected from an adult in good health. CDR3s include the opening cysteine and the closing phenylalanine or tryptophan. D genes are given only for firm matches. Not all rows give a size; the values are once, few, many and, for expanded clones, a class.

j_call,d_call,clone_size,v_call,cdr3_aa,cdr3_nt
TRBJ1-2,NA,NA,TRBV28,CASSLGEGYTF,TGTGCCAGCAGTTTGGGGGAGGGCTACACCTTC
TRBJ2-7,TRBD1,NA,TRBV5-1,CASSLRAGDRAEQYF,TGCGCCAGCAGCTTGAGGGCCGGGGACAGGGCCGAGCAGTACTTC
TRBJ2-2,TRBD1,NA,TRBV5-6,CASSPDRGQDGELFF,TGTGCCAGCAGCCCGGACAGGGGGCAAGACGGGGAGCTGTTTTTT
TRBJ1-2,NA,NA,TRBV4-1,CASSQVSANIGPNYGYTF,TGCGCCAGCAGCCAAGTTTCGGCCAATATAGGACCTAACTATGGCTACACCTTC
TRBJ1-4,NA,NA,TRBV7-9,CASSLPRDPEKLFF,TGTGCCAGCAGCTTACCCCGGGACCCTGAAAAACTGTTTTTT
TRBJ1-2,NA,NA,TRBV20-1,CSALDYGYTF,TGCAGTGCGTTGGACTATGGCTACACCTTC
TRBJ1-5,NA,NA,TRBV3-1/TRBV3-2,CASSQGGNQPQHF,TGTGCCAGCAGCCAAGGGGGAAATCAGCCCCAGCATTTT
TRBJ1-1,NA,once,TRBV15,CATAQVPDTEAFF,TGTGCCACCGCTCAAGTCCCGGACACTGAAGCTTTCTTT
TRBJ2-2,NA,NA,TRBV6-1,CASSEFVGGELFF,TGTGCCAGCAGTGAATTTGTTGGCGGGGAGCTGTTTTTT
TRBJ2-5,TRBD1,NA,TRBV5-1,CASSPGGQGWETQYF,TGCGCCAGCAGCCCAGGAGGACAGGGTTGGGAGACCCAGTACTTC
TRBJ2-1,NA,NA,TRBV10-3,CAISESREGSDEQFF,TGTGCCATCAGTGAGTCGAGGGAAGGAAGCGATGAGCAGTTCTTC
TRBJ2-3,NA,NA,TRBV2,CATPGHSTDTQYF,TGTGCCACCCCGGGACACAGCACAGATACGCAGTATTTT
TRBJ1-1,NA,NA,TRBV6-6,CASSWTYMNTEAFF,TGTGCCAGCAGTTGGACATACATGAACACTGAAGCTTTCTTT
TRBJ1-1,NA,NA,TRBV18,CASSPLGDTGTEAFF,TGTGCCAGCTCACCATTGGGGGACACCGGCACTGAAGCTTTCTTT
TRBJ1-2,NA,once,TRBV14,CASSQGWGRGYTF,TGTGCCAGCAGCCAAGGGTGGGGAAGGGGCTACACCTTC
TRBJ1-2,NA,NA,TRBV19,CASSMSAGGYTF,TGTGCCAGTAGTATGTCGGCGGGCGGCTACACCTTC
TRBJ1-1,NA,NA,TRBV6-5,CASSWTYGAFF,TGTGCCAGCAGCTGGACGTACGGGGCTTTCTTT
TRBJ1-5,NA,NA,TRBV11-3,CASSLEGGGQPQHF,TGTGCCAGCAGCTTAGAGGGCGGGGGGCAGCCCCAGCATTTT
TRBJ2-2,NA,NA,TRBV9,CASSVEEWEGVTGELFF,TGTGCCAGCAGCGTAGAAGAATGGGAGGGGGTCACCGGGGAGCTGTTTTTT
TRBJ1-4,TRBD1,NA,TRBV4-1,CASSPLTGSKEKLFF,TGCGCCAGCAGCCCATTGACAGGGAGCAAGGAAAAACTGTTTTTT
TRBJ1-5,NA,NA,TRBV21-1,CASSNIGSDRPKNQPQHF,TGTGCCAGCAGCAATATCGGCTCGGACAGGCCAAAGAATCAGCCCCAGCATTTT
TRBJ1-6,NA,NA,TRBV7-9,CASSFGGYREGNSPLHF,TGTGCCAGCAGCTTTGGTGGGTACAGGGAGGGGAATTCACCCCTCCACTTT
TRBJ1-1,NA,once,TRBV7-9,CASHRSNTEAFF,TGTGCCAGCCACAGATCGAACACTGAAGCTTTCTTT
TRBJ1-6,NA,NA,TRBV12-3/TRBV12-4,CASSLYSPLHF,TGTGCCAGCAGCCTTTATTCACCCCTCCACTTT
TRBJ1-2,NA,NA,TRBV19,CASSIGQLGYTF,TGTGCCAGTAGTATCGGGCAGCTTGGCTACACCTTC
TRBJ1-5,TRBD1,NA,TRBV24-1,CATSERDRAGQPQHF,TGTGCCACCAGTGAACGGGACAGGGCGGGCCAGCCCCAGCATTTT
TRBJ2-2,NA,NA,TRBV3-1/TRBV3-2,CASSQVAGGPGTGELFF,TGTGCCAGCAGCCAAGTAGCCGGGGGGCCCGGCACCGGGGAGCTGTTTTTT
TRBJ2-7,NA,NA,TRBV30,CAWSVSEGNEQYF,TGTGCCTGGAGTGTATCAGAGGGTAACGAGCAGTACTTC
TRBJ2-1,TRBD1,once,TRBV7-8,CASSFRDSYNEQFF,TGTGCCAGCAGCTTCCGGGACAGTTACAATGAGCAGTTCTTC
TRBJ2-1,TRBD1,NA,TRBV4-3,CASSQNPTGKYNEQFF,TGCGCCAGCAGCCAAAACCCGACAGGGAAATACAATGAGCAGTTCTTC
TRBJ1-1,NA,NA,TRBV12-5,CASGLAPGSTEAFF,TGTGCTAGTGGTTTGGCTCCAGGGAGCACTGAAGCTTTCTTT
TRBJ2-3,NA,NA,TRBV11-2,CASSNMVGGPADTQYF,TGTGCCAGCAGCAACATGGTGGGGGGGCCTGCAGATACGCAGTATTTT
TRBJ2-7,NA,NA,TRBV5-1,CASSTGAREWTYEQYF,TGCGCCAGCAGCACTGGTGCCAGGGAGTGGACCTACGAGCAGTACTTC
TRBJ1-4,NA,NA,TRBV5-1,CASSLVPQGVASTNEKLFF,TGCGCCAGCAGCCTCGTGCCCCAGGGAGTGGCGTCAACTAATGAAAAACTGTTTTTT
TRBJ1-3,NA,NA,TRBV19,CASRQRSGNTIYF,TGTGCCAGTAGACAGCGCTCTGGAAACACCATATATTTT
TRBJ2-3,NA,once,TRBV7-2,CASSINPDTQYF,TGTGCCAGCAGCATAAACCCAGATACGCAGTATTTT
TRBJ1-5,NA,NA,TRBV20-1,CSAQGQPQHF,TGCAGTGCCCAGGGTCAGCCCCAGCATTTT
TRBJ1-6,NA,NA,TRBV28,CASTPAGFNSPLHF,TGTGCCAGCACCCCGGCGGGTTTTAATTCACCCCTCCACTTT
TRBJ2-2,NA,NA,TRBV19,CASSIQGLVGELFF,TGTGCCAGTAGTATACAGGGTCTAGTCGGGGAGCTGTTTTTT
TRBJ2-3,NA,NA,TRBV11-2,CASRGMAFGTDTQYF,TGTGCCAGCAGAGGGATGGCCTTTGGCACAGATACGCAGTATTTT
TRBJ1-1,TRBD1,NA,TRBV6-5,CASSRQGVSVSEAFF,TGTGCCAGCAGTCGCCAGGGGGTTTCGGTCTCTGAAGCTTTCTTT